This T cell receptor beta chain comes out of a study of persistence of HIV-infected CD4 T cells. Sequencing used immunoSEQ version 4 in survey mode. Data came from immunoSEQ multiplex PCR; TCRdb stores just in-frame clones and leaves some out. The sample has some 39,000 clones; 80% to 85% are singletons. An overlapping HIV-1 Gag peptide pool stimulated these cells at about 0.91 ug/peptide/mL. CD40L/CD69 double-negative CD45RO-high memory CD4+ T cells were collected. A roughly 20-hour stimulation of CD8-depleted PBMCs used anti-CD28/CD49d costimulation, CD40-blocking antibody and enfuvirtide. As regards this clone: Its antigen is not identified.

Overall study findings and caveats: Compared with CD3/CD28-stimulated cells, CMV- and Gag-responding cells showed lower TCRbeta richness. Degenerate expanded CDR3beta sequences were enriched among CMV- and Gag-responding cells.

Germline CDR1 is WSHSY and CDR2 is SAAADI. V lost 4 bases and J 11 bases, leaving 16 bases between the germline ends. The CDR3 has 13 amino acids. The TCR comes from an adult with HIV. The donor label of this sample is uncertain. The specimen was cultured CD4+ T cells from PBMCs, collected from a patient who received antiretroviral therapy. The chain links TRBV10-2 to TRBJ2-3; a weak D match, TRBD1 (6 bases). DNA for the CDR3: TGCGCCAGCAGTGTCACAGGGAGTATGGAGCAGTATTTT. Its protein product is CASSVTGSMEQYF.